The rows below give T cell receptor beta chains drawn from one sample of a study of blood T cell repertoires in COVID-19. Sequencing used immunoSEQ multiplex PCR; TCRdb keeps in-frame clones, though not all of them. The sample records 73,000 or so clones, 65% to 90% being singletons. Sequencing was carried out using peripheral blood. The receptors originated from a woman aged 60-75 years with acute or convalescent COVID-19. Each CDR3 is given with its conserved first and last residue. Each record gives: J gene, D gene, clone size, V gene, CDR3 protein, CDR3 DNA. A D gene is named only where the DNA matches it firmly. A clone size is listed for some rows: how often the clone was seen (once, few, many), or a class if it is expanded.

TRBJ1-1	TRBD1	.	TRBV6-5	CASRGQGRNTEAFF	TGTGCCAGCAGGGGACAGGGGAGGAACACTGAAGCTTTCTTT
TRBJ1-2	.	.	TRBV28	CASRLEGGGYTF	TGTGCCAGCAGACTTGAGGGAGGTGGCTACACCTTC
TRBJ1-6	.	.	TRBV20-1	CSASYREGSPLHF	TGCAGTGCTAGTTACAGGGAGGGTTCACCCCTCCACTTT
TRBJ1-6	.	once	TRBV9	CASSPEGGSNSPLHF	TGTGCCAGCAGCCCCGAGGGGGGGTCGAATTCACCCCTCCACTTT
TRBJ2-1	TRBD2	.	TRBV6-5	CASRRGRANEQFF	TGTGCCAGCAGGCGGGGGAGGGCCAATGAGCAGTTCTTC
TRBJ1-1	.	few	TRBV4-1	CASSQEAFTSEAFF	TGCGCCAGCAGCCAAGAGGCCTTTACGTCTGAAGCTTTCTTT
TRBJ2-1	TRBD2	few	TRBV5-6	CASSPGPAGGSYEQFF	TGTGCCAGCAGCCCCGGGCCAGCGGGGGGCTCGTATGAGCAGTTCTTC
TRBJ2-3	.	.	TRBV6-1	CASSEGGRTDTQYF	TGTGCCAGCAGTGAAGGGGGGCGCACAGATACGCAGTATTTT
TRBJ2-3	TRBD2	.	TRBV5-1	CASSLDSQRGADTQYF	TGCGCCAGCAGCTTGGATTCCCAGCGGGGGGCAGATACGCAGTATTTT
TRBJ1-6	TRBD1	.	TRBV30	CAWSPRDRNNSPLHF	TGTGCCTGGAGCCCCCGGGACAGGAATAATTCACCCCTCCACTTT
TRBJ2-7	TRBD1	.	TRBV11-2	CASSWTGGSEQYF	TGTGCCAGCAGCTGGACAGGGGGAAGCGAGCAGTACTTC
TRBJ1-6	.	.	TRBV5-4	CASSLALPGVGGNSPLHF	TGTGCCAGCAGCTTGGCCCTCCCGGGAGTGGGGGGTAATTCACCCCTCCACTTT
TRBJ2-7	.	.	TRBV7-6	CASSLGAGPGYEQYF	TGTGCCAGCAGCTTAGGGGCGGGCCCGGGCTACGAGCAGTACTTC
TRBJ1-2	TRBD1	.	TRBV5-1	CASSLVAGGYGYTF	TGCGCCAGCAGCTTGGTGGCAGGGGGCTATGGCTACACCTTC
TRBJ1-1	.	.	TRBV9	CASSLIGTGNTEAFF	TGTGCCAGCAGTCTCATCGGGACTGGGAACACTGAAGCTTTCTTT
TRBJ2-2	TRBD1	.	TRBV19	CASSLGQGMGTGELFF	TGTGCCAGTAGTCTCGGACAGGGAATGGGGACCGGGGAGCTGTTTTTT
TRBJ2-3	TRBD1	.	TRBV6-5	CASSYQTGAADTQYF	TGTGCCAGCAGTTACCAGACAGGGGCCGCAGATACGCAGTATTTT
TRBJ1-2	TRBD1	.	TRBV29-1	CSVEDQLGQRPGYTF	TGCAGCGTTGAAGATCAACTGGGACAGCGGCCGGGCTACACCTTC
TRBJ1-2	TRBD1	.	TRBV10-1	CASSEFGRDRGGYTF	TGCGCCAGCAGTGAGTTCGGCCGGGACAGGGGCGGCTACACCTTC
TRBJ1-6	.	.	TRBV19	CASSIVQGFGSPLHF	TGTGCCAGTAGTATAGTTCAGGGATTCGGATCACCCCTCCACTTT
TRBJ2-5	TRBD2	.	TRBV12-5	CASGPIDWGGWQETQYF	TGTGCTAGTGGTCCAATAGATTGGGGGGGATGGCAAGAGACCCAGTACTTC
TRBJ2-6	.	.	TRBV6-5	CASRGSGANVLTF	TGTGCCAGCCGGGGTTCTGGGGCCAACGTCCTGACTTTC
TRBJ2-2	.	.	TRBV10-2	CASRAGDTGELFF	TGCGCCAGCAGGGCGGGTGACACCGGGGAGCTGTTTTTT
TRBJ2-5	TRBD1	.	TRBV27	CASSLFSGTGGAQYF	TGTGCCAGCAGTTTGTTCTCCGGGACAGGGGGGGCCCAGTACTTC
TRBJ1-2	TRBD1	once	TRBV6-5	CASRMGQTLYGYTF	TGTGCCAGCAGGATGGGACAGACACTGTATGGCTACACCTTC
TRBJ1-1	.	.	TRBV30	CACTPESYTTEAFF	TGTGCCTGCACCCCTGAAAGTTACACCACTGAAGCTTTCTTT
TRBJ1-2	TRBD1	.	TRBV5-5	CASSLPGQGGRGYTF	TGTGCCAGCAGCCTACCGGGACAGGGGGGAAGAGGCTACACCTTC
TRBJ2-5	.	.	TRBV2	CASRGGDATQYF	TGTGCCAGCAGAGGAGGGGACGCGACCCAGTACTTC
TRBJ1-2	.	.	TRBV6-5	CASRSRGTGSYGYTF	TGTGCCAGCAGAAGTAGGGGAACAGGGAGTTATGGCTACACCTTC
TRBJ2-1	TRBD1	.	TRBV15	CATRWGQGLNEQFF	TGTGCCACCAGGTGGGGACAGGGTCTGAATGAGCAGTTCTTC
TRBJ1-2	.	.	TRBV6-1	CASSESGHYGYTF	TGTGCCAGCAGTGAATCAGGGCATTATGGCTACACCTTC
TRBJ1-6	TRBD1	.	TRBV6-1	CASSEVDRPTLNSPLHF	TGTGCCAGCAGTGAAGTGGACAGGCCAACTCTTAATTCACCCCTCCACTTT
TRBJ1-6	TRBD1	.	TRBV5-1	CASRPSPRQGEGSPLHF	TGCGCCAGCCGACCGTCCCCCCGACAGGGTGAAGGTTCACCCCTCCACTTT
TRBJ2-6	TRBD1	.	TRBV6-5	CATDRGAGANVLTF	TGTGCCACGGACAGGGGAGCTGGGGCCAACGTCCTGACTTTC
TRBJ2-7	TRBD1	.	TRBV19	CASRTGTGGYYEQYF	TGTGCCAGTAGGACCGGGACAGGGGGCTACTACGAGCAGTACTTC
TRBJ1-1	.	.	TRBV5-1	CASSLGGWAFF	TGCGCCAGCAGCTTGGGAGGGTGGGCTTTCTTT
TRBJ2-2	.	.	TRBV6-5	CASSYSRGTGELFF	TGTGCCAGCAGTTACTCGAGAGGTACCGGGGAGCTGTTTTTT
TRBJ2-5	.	.	TRBV2	CASSFKETQYF	TGTGCCAGCAGTTTTAAAGAGACCCAGTACTTC
TRBJ1-2	TRBD1	.	TRBV25-1	CASSDRQGRGYTF	TGTGCCAGCAGTGATCGACAGGGGAGAGGCTACACCTTC
TRBJ1-1	.	once	TRBV18	CASSPTAGGMNTEAFF	TGTGCCAGCTCACCGACAGCGGGTGGAATGAACACTGAAGCTTTCTTT